These T cell receptor beta chains were read from a single sample in a study of control samples from healthy donors and cancer patients. Measured with immunoSEQ multiplex PCR; TCRdb has only the in-frame clones, and not every one. The sample yields 200,000 to 250,000 clones, around 94% seen once. What was sequenced was blood. The receptors originated from a man aged 50 to 59 in good health. CDR3s include the opening cysteine and the closing phenylalanine or tryptophan. The D gene is left open where the match is weak. Size values are once, few and many counts, or a class for expanded clones, and some rows have none.

>TRBJ1-5|.|.|TRBV3-1/TRBV3-2
CASSQGWQGGAQHF
TGTGCCAGCAGCCAAGGGTGGCAGGGTGGGGCCCAGCATTTT
>TRBJ1-4|.|once|TRBV19
CASSMPGPPGYEKLFF
TGTGCCAGTAGTATGCCTGGACCTCCGGGTTATGAAAAACTGTTTTTT
>TRBJ2-7|TRBD1|.|TRBV6-6
CASSYSGQGVYEQYF
TGTGCCAGCAGTTACTCTGGACAGGGGGTTTACGAGCAGTACTTC
>TRBJ2-1|.|.|TRBV7-3
CASSTRSGVSSYNEQFF
TGTGCCAGCAGCACTCGTTCAGGGGTAAGCTCCTACAATGAGCAGTTCTTC
>TRBJ2-6|.|.|TRBV4-1
CASSQDLSPRGANVLAF
TGCGCCAGCAGCCAAGATCTATCCCCCAGGGGAGCCAACGTCCTGGCTTTC
>TRBJ2-1|.|.|TRBV24-1
CATSDPAGKYNEQFF
TGTGCCACCAGTGACCCTGCGGGGAAATACAATGAGCAGTTCTTC
>TRBJ1-3|.|.|TRBV28
CASSLSAGNTIYF
TGTGCCAGCAGTTTAAGCGCAGGAAACACCATATATTTT
>TRBJ1-4|.|.|TRBV7-2
CASSISRDTEKLFF
TGTGCCAGCAGCATTAGCCGGGACACTGAAAAACTGTTTTTT
>TRBJ1-3|.|.|TRBV7-8
CASSLVDTSTGNTIYF
TGTGCCAGCAGCTTAGTTGACACTTCTACTGGAAACACCATATATTTT
>TRBJ1-1|.|.|TRBV11-2
CASSRENTEAFF
TGTGCCAGCAGCCGTGAGAACACTGAAGCTTTCTTT
>TRBJ1-2|TRBD1|.|TRBV28
CASRRQGEDLYGYTF
TGTGCCAGCAGACGACAGGGAGAGGATCTTTATGGCTACACCTTC
>TRBJ2-1|.|.|TRBV7-9
CASSLLQSSYNEQFF
TGTGCCAGCAGCTTACTCCAGAGCTCCTACAATGAGCAGTTCTTC
>TRBJ1-4|.|.|TRBV9
CASRRGPDHQANEKLFF
TGTGCCAGCAGGCGGGGGCCGGATCACCAGGCTAATGAAAAACTGTTTTTT
>TRBJ2-6|.|.|TRBV10-3
CAISAGGTGANVLTF
TGTGCCATCAGTGCTGGGGGAACTGGGGCCAACGTCCTGACTTTC
>TRBJ1-4|.|.|TRBV5-1
CASSSGGPNEKLFF
TGCGCCAGCAGCTCGGGAGGCCCGAATGAAAAACTGTTTTTT
>TRBJ1-2|.|.|TRBV6-5
CASRDTGQLYGYTF
TGTGCCAGCAGGGATACAGGGCAGCTCTATGGCTACACCTTC
>TRBJ2-1|.|.|TRBV3-1/TRBV3-2
CASSPGAPYNEQFF
TGTGCCAGCAGCCCAGGGGCACCCTACAATGAGCAGTTCTTC